The sequence of this T cell receptor beta chain was determined in a study of blood T cell repertoires in COVID-19. The overall study: Material from acute and convalescent COVID-19 was sourced from the United States, Italy and Spain. Sources were T cells, B-cell-depleted T cells, or PBMCs; the material itself was cDNA or gDNA.

Germline values: CDR1 MNHEY, CDR2 SMNVEV (reference sequence). This CDR3 comprises 13 residues. Deletions cut 7 bases from V and 7 bases from J, with 13 bases between. Methods used by the authors: Amplification with reference gene primers provided the estimates of nucleated cell counts. Using immunoSEQ multiplex PCR, the repertoire was profiled, and TCRdb retains in-frame clones only, with some absent. V, J and clone size reflect that table, while D and trimming were determined from the DNA. The sample has roughly 120,000 clones, 85% seen once; the top ten hold 1.4% to 1.5%. This receptor was taken from a man between 40 and 49 years old with acute or convalescent COVID-19. Specimen: peripheral blood. V gene TRBV27 combines with J gene TRBJ2-2; no clear D. The CDR3 loop is CASTTVVGGELFF. For the CDR3, the DNA is TGTGCCAGCACCACAGTTGTCGGCGGGGAGCTGTTTTTT.